Presented here are 3 T cell receptor beta chains from one specimen sequenced in a study of blood T cell repertoires in COVID-19. Clones were sequenced by immunoSEQ multiplex PCR, and TCRdb holds only the in-frame ones, with some missing. This repertoire shows 200,000 to 250,000 clones, over 60% found once; its top ten account for approximately 6%. The specimen sequenced was peripheral blood. The receptors come from a woman between 65 and 79 years old with acute or convalescent COVID-19.

The rearrangement joins TRBV2 to TRBJ2-5; 8 bases agree with TRBD2. Germline V gives CDR1 SNHLY, CDR2 FYNNEI. V shed 1 base, J shed 1 base, and the junction held 2 bases outside the gene matches. The CDR3 has 15 residues. Here the CDR3 reads CASSEVGTSQETQYF. The DNA for the CDR3 is TGTGCCAGCAGTGAAGTTGGGACTAGCCAAGAGACCCAGTACTTC.

About this clone: The junction departs from germline at one end; a sequencing error may be responsible. J is TRBJ1-1 and V is TRBV2; TRBD1 might be the D (6 bases). This CDR3 contains 16 residues. Per the germline V gene, CDR1 is SNHLY and CDR2 is FYNNEI. The CDR3: CASTEGGIGTGTEAFF. DNA for the CDR3: TGTGCCAGCACTGAAGGGGGGATAGGGACTGGCACTGAAGCTTTCTTT.

This clone was seen a few times. The V gene is TRBV6-2 or TRBV6-3, the J gene TRBJ2-3, with 9 bases aligning to TRBD2. J was trimmed by 2 bases and V by 6 bases; bases with no gene match: 9. The length of the CDR3 is 16 residues. Germline-derived CDR1 and CDR2 are MNHEY and SVGEGT. CDR3 nucleotides: TGTGCCAGCAGCTCCCTGTTAGCGGGAGTCACAGATACGCAGTATTTT. This translates into CASSSLLAGVTDTQYF.